Following are 28 T cell receptor beta chains from one sample sequenced in a study of T-cell memory formation after mild COVID-19. Using its own MiXCR run on the 5' RACE reads, TCRdb lists one record per CDR3 protein. Among tens of thousands of distinct CDR3 sequences listed, approximately 13% were seen once. Sequenced input: PBMCs or a T cell subset sorted from them (not recorded which). The receptors come from an adult woman who had mild COVID-19 (a few samples of this study predate the infection). Cell type and time point are not known.

The chain couples TRBV7-9 to TRBJ2-7; no reliable D call. Germline CDR1 and CDR2: SEHNR and FQNEAQ (reference sequence). Trimming cost V 5 bases and J 2 bases, with 13 bases left between them. The CDR3 length is 14 residues. This chain's CDR3 is CASSAGVRPYEQYF. CDR3 DNA: TGTGCCAGCAGCGCAGGTGTTCGCCCCTACGAGCAGTACTTC.

In its sample, this clonotype was seen a few times. The V gene is TRBV7-6, the J gene TRBJ2-5; 8 nucleotides line up with TRBD2. V lost 4 bases and J lost 1; bases outside the gene matches: 5. Germline loops: CDR1 SGHVS, CDR2 FNYEAQ. The CDR3 has 15 residues. The CDR3 nucleotides read TGTGCCAGCAGCTACGGGGGGGCGGTCCAAGAGACCCAGTACTTC. Protein: CASSYGGAVQETQYF.

The chain joins TRBV4-3 to TRBJ2-6, with D perhaps TRBD2 (6 bases). This CDR3 has 17 amino acids. Per the germline V gene, CDR1 is LGHNA and CDR2 is YSLEER. Trimming cost V 0 bases and J 1 base, with 10 bases left between them. The CDR3 is CASSQDGGGSGANVLTF. For the CDR3, the DNA is TGCGCCAGCAGCCAAGATGGGGGAGGTTCTGGGGCCAACGTCCTGACTTTC.

The chain is built from TRBV5-1 and TRBJ2-3; possibly TRBD1 for D (6 bases). CDR3 length: 15 residues. The V end lost 4 bases, the J end lost 8 bases, and 20 bases lay between the germline ends. Germline V gene data show CDR1 as SGHRS and CDR2 as YFSETQ. CDR3 region: CASSPDFTGTGTQYF. Written as DNA, the CDR3 is TGCGCCAGCAGCCCCGATTTCACAGGGACGGGTACGCAGTATTTT.

This chain joins TRBV7-8 and TRBJ2-2, with 7 bases aligning to TRBD2. Losses at the gene ends were 4 bases for V and 6 bases for J; bases not matched to a gene: 8. The CDR3 is made up of 15 amino acids. Germline assignment: CDR1 SGHVS and CDR2 FQNEAQ. The CDR3 protein is CASSSSGGGAGELFF. Written as DNA, the CDR3 is TGTGCCAGCAGCTCTAGCGGAGGCGGGGCCGGGGAGCTGTTTTTT.

This clonotype was seen a few times. CDR3 region: CASSPPEVSYNEQFF. The CDR3 nucleotides read TGTGCCAGCAGCCCGCCTGAGGTGTCCTACAATGAGCAGTTCTTC. The chain is built from TRBV7-9 and TRBJ2-1, with unresolved D. Germline V gene data show CDR1 as SEHNR and CDR2 as FQNEAQ (reference sequence). The CDR3 length is 15 residues. V lost 5 bases and J lost 1, with 12 bases in between.

The chain couples TRBV6-5 to TRBJ2-1; D not resolved. The V end lost 6 bases, the J end lost 9 bases, and 12 bases lay between the germline ends. The CDR3 extends over 12 amino acids. Germline CDR1 and CDR2: MNHEY and SVGAGI. The CDR3 is CASSHNAREQFF. The CDR3 DNA follows: TGTGCCAGCAGCCATAACGCTCGTGAGCAGTTCTTC.

This rearrangement joins TRBV27 to TRBJ2-1; D gene uncertain. Germline lookup yields CDR1 MNHEY and CDR2 SMNVEV (reference sequence). V lost 0 bases and J 2 bases, leaving 2 bases between the germline ends. This CDR3 is 13 amino acids long. The DNA for the CDR3 is TGTGCCAGCAGTTTATCTCCCTACAATGAGCAGTTCTTC. Its translation: CASSLSPYNEQFF.

This clonotype has ten or more counts. The chain couples TRBV3-1 to TRBJ2-7, with D perhaps TRBD1 (5 bases). Germline lookup yields CDR1 LGHDT and CDR2 YNNKEL (reference sequence). The V end was cut by 0 bases, the J end by 1 base, with 13 bases between. This CDR3 comprises 16 residues. The CDR3 is CASSQDEDIQSYEQYF. DNA of the CDR3: TGTGCCAGCAGCCAAGATGAGGACATTCAATCCTACGAGCAGTACTTC.

This clonotype was recorded a few times. V gene TRBV7-9 combines with J gene TRBJ2-3; a possible D gene is TRBD2 (6 bases). Germline lookup yields CDR1 SEHNR and CDR2 FQNEAQ (reference sequence). This CDR3 contains 16 residues. Between the trimmed V and J ends, which lost 1 base and 5 bases, there was a span of 16 bases. The CDR3 sequence is CASSLVFASEGDTQYF. Written as DNA, the CDR3 is TGTGCCAGCAGCTTAGTTTTCGCTAGCGAGGGAGATACGCAGTATTTT.

This clonotype was observed a handful of times. The V and J genes are TRBV20-1 and TRBJ1-2; no reliable D call. The V gene's germline CDR1 is DFQATT and CDR2 SNEGSKA (reference sequence). CDR3 length: 13 amino acids. V lost 6 bases, J lost 0 bases, and 11 bases lay in between. As DNA, the CDR3 is TGCAGTGCGGAAGGCACCTCTAACTATGGCTACACCTTC. Translating it yields CSAEGTSNYGYTF.

The chain has TRBV29-1 and TRBJ1-1; the D is unclear. The CDR3 consists of 14 residues. Trimming took off 6 bases at V and 0 bases at J, with 14 bases between the two ends. Per germline, CDR1 SQVTM and CDR2 ANQGSEA. In DNA form, the CDR3 reads TGCAGCGTCGAACTGGAGACGGTGAACACTGAAGCTTTCTTT. Translation: CSVELETVNTEAFF.

This sequence joins TRBV7-9 and TRBJ2-3; D call uncertain. The germline V and J ends were trimmed by 1 base and 7 bases, with 6 bases remaining between them. The length of the CDR3 is 12 residues. Germline V lookup: CDR1 SEHNR, CDR2 FQNEAQ (reference sequence). The CDR3 sequence is CASSLGLNTQYF. DNA for the CDR3: TGTGCCAGCAGCTTAGGACTTAATACGCAGTATTTT. Full variable domain (missing parts from reference TRBV7-9 and TRBJ2-3): DTGVSQNPRHKITKRGQNVTFRCDPISEHNRLYWYRQTLGQGPEFLTYFQNEAQLEKSRLLSDRFSAERPKGSFSTLEIQRTEQGDSAMYLCASSLGLNTQYFGPGTRLTVL.

The chain uses TRBV7-6 and TRBJ2-2; either TRBD1 or TRBD2 may fit D (5 bases each). The CDR3 has 15 residues. V was cut by 6 bases and J by 4 bases, with 15 bases left in between. Germline-derived CDR1 and CDR2 are SGHVS and FNYEAQ. The CDR3 DNA sequence: TGTGCCAGCAGGGCCGGGACCTTGGGCACCGGGGAGCTGTTTTTT. This translates into CASRAGTLGTGELFF.

There are a few counts of this clonotype. The chain links TRBV20-1 to TRBJ2-1; D is unresolved. The CDR3 is 12 residues long. The V and J ends lost 6 bases and 6 bases respectively, with 12 bases between them. From germline, CDR1 is DFQATT and CDR2 SNEGSKA (reference sequence). DNA of the CDR3: TGCAGTGCCCCGGGTCTCGCCAATGAGCAGTTCTTC. Protein sequence: CSAPGLANEQFF.

The chain is built from TRBV5-1 and TRBJ2-3; TRBD2 aligns across 10 bases. The CDR3 length is 15 residues. From germline, CDR1 is SGHRS and CDR2 YFSETQ. Trimming cost V 5 bases and J 2 bases; bases outside gene matches: 5. The CDR3 region has the DNA TGCGCCAGCAGGCCTAGCGGGAGCATCACAGATACGCAGTATTTT. As protein: CASRPSGSITDTQYF.

The rearrangement links TRBV5-1 to TRBJ2-1; 9 nucleotides align to TRBD1. CDR3 size: 14 residues. Germline CDR1 is SGHRS and CDR2 is YFSETQ. Trimming removed 3 bases from V and 9 bases from J; junction bases left unmatched: 7. CDR3 sequence: CASSSGTGRPEQFF. In nucleotides, the CDR3 is TGCGCCAGCAGCTCGGGGACAGGGAGGCCTGAGCAGTTCTTC.

This clonotype occurred a few times. The V and J genes are TRBV7-6 and TRBJ2-7; the match to TRBD1 covers 7 bases. With V trimmed by 5 bases and J by 4 bases, 14 bases remained unmatched. The CDR3 is 16 residues long. The germline CDR1 and CDR2 sequences are SGHVS and FNYEAQ. The CDR3 coding sequence is TGTGCCAGCAGCCCAACTCCGGGACAGAGAGATTACGAGCAGTACTTC. Its translation: CASSPTPGQRDYEQYF.

DNA for the CDR3: TGTGCCAGCAGCTCGAGGGATATGAACACTGAAGCTTTCTTT. It yields the protein CASSSRDMNTEAFF. The genes are TRBV7-6 and TRBJ1-1; D gene uncertain. V dropped 4 bases and J dropped 0 bases, with 9 bases sitting between them. CDR3 length equals 14 residues. Germline V gene sequence: CDR1 SGHVS, CDR2 FNYEAQ.

The chain employs TRBV30 and TRBJ2-3, with TRBD2 identical over 12 bases. The junction had 10 bases not matched to a gene; V was cut back by 0 bases and J by 3 bases. The CDR3 totals 18 residues. CDR1 and CDR2 from the germline V gene are GTSNPN and SVGIG (reference sequence). CDR3 nucleotide sequence: TGTGCCTGGAGTGTTCTCCCTCGGACTAGCGGGATTACAGATACGCAGTATTTT. It yields the protein CAWSVLPRTSGITDTQYF.

The chain links TRBV7-9 to TRBJ2-2; 8 nucleotides agree with TRBD1. V shed 6 bases and J 0 bases; nucleotides not matched to a gene: 12. The CDR3 is 18 residues long. Germline CDR1 reads SEHNR; CDR2 reads FQNEAQ (reference sequence). The DNA for the CDR3 is TGTGCCAGCAGTCTTCAGGGGGCTGGAACCGCGAACACCGGGGAGCTGTTTTTT. Translation gives CASSLQGAGTANTGELFF.

This clonotype has only a few counts. The J gene is TRBJ2-7, the V gene TRBV27; no reliable D call. The CDR3 totals 13 residues. V lost 2 bases to trimming and J lost 7 bases, with 12 bases between them. Germline V gene lookup returns CDR1 MNHEY and CDR2 SMNVEV (reference sequence). The CDR3 reads CASSLDGFGEQYF. The DNA of the CDR3 is TGTGCCAGCAGTTTAGACGGCTTTGGGGAGCAGTACTTC.

The chain employs TRBV7-9 and TRBJ2-7; 9 nucleotides line up with TRBD2. Germline V gene lookup returns CDR1 SEHNR and CDR2 FQNEAQ (reference sequence). CDR3 length equals 16 residues. V trimming: 5 bases; J trimming: 5 bases; junction bases outside the gene matches: 13. CDR3 sequence reads: CASSPPSGLAGNEQYF. In DNA form, the CDR3 reads TGTGCCAGCAGCCCCCCCTCGGGCCTAGCGGGAAACGAGCAGTACTTC.

The rearrangement joins TRBV6-5 to TRBJ2-7, with D hard to call. V dropped 2 bases and J dropped 4 bases, with 12 bases sitting between them. The V gene's germline CDR1 is MNHEY and CDR2 SVGAGI. There are 14 residues in the CDR3. The DNA of the CDR3 is TGTGCCAGCAGTTACCTCGCGTTTGAATACGAGCAGTACTTC. This gives the protein CASSYLAFEYEQYF.

J is TRBJ2-1 and V is TRBV10-3; a weak D match, TRBD1 (5 bases). CDR1 ENHRY and CDR2 SYGVKD come from the germline V gene. V was cut by 0 bases and J by 5 bases, with 11 bases left in between. The CDR3 has 15 amino acids. CDR3 residues: CAISESRDSNNEQFF. In DNA, the CDR3 is TGTGCCATCAGTGAGTCCAGAGACAGTAACAATGAGCAGTTCTTC.

This clonotype was recorded a few times. The chain couples TRBV29-1 to TRBJ2-1, with 11 bases identical to TRBD2. The CDR3 runs to 18 residues. CDR1 and CDR2 from the germline V gene are SQVTM and ANQGSEA. The V segment lost 4 bases and the J segment 2 bases; nucleotides outside the gene matches: 13. The CDR3 nucleotides read TGCAGCGTTGCCCGGGGACTAGCGGCAAAGGCAACCTACAATGAGCAGTTCTTC. Translation: CSVARGLAAKATYNEQFF.

This clonotype was observed a handful of times. V and J are TRBV20-1 and TRBJ2-1; D is unclear. The V end lost 0 bases, the J end lost 1 base, and 7 bases lay between the germline ends. Germline CDR1 DFQATT, CDR2 SNEGSKA (reference sequence). The length of the CDR3 is 14 residues. The CDR3 sequence: CSAREGRSYNEQFF. The CDR3 DNA is TGCAGTGCTAGAGAAGGGCGGTCCTACAATGAGCAGTTCTTC.

The rearrangement joins TRBV4-3 to TRBJ2-7; TRBD1 matches at 8 bases. With V trimmed by 0 bases and J by 1 base, 2 bases remained unmatched. There are 15 residues in the CDR3. Germline CDR1 LGHNA, CDR2 YSLEER. CDR3 DNA: TGCGCCAGCAGCCAAGATCGACAGGGGTCCTACGAGCAGTACTTC. Translation: CASSQDRQGSYEQYF.